One and the same sample provided the 31 T cell receptor beta chains below, sequenced in a study of OX40 agonist ivuxolimab in advanced cancers. Assay used: immunoSEQ multiplex PCR; TCRdb lists only in-frame clones, some missing. The sample includes tens of thousands of clones, 75% to 95% seen only once; the top ten take 0.5% to 0.55%. Specimen: CD4+ or CD8+ T cells sorted from blood, collected in a trial of the OX40 agonist ivuxolimab. The receptors were sampled from an adult with an advanced solid tumor such as melanoma, head and neck, liver or kidney cancer.

The chain recombines TRBV7-9 with TRBJ1-2, with 7 nucleotides matching TRBD1. CDR1 is SEHNR and CDR2 is FQNEAQ in the germline V gene (reference sequence). The J segment lost 8 bases and the V segment lost 4 bases, leaving 13 bases of the junction unmatched. The CDR3 length is 15 residues. The CDR3 loop is CASSSTTQGGQGYTF. The CDR3 nucleotides are TGTGCCAGCAGCTCGACAACCCAGGGGGGTCAGGGCTACACCTTC.

The V call is TRBV5-5, the J call TRBJ2-3, with D hard to call. The CDR3 extends over 16 amino acids. The ends were cut back, 1 base at V and 2 bases at J, with 14 bases in the middle. In germline, CDR1 is SGHKS, CDR2 YYEKEE (reference sequence). This CDR3 is CASSLSGSAPTDTQYF. Written as DNA, the CDR3 is TGTGCCAGCAGCTTGAGTGGCTCAGCCCCCACAGATACGCAGTATTTT.

This clone has a single count. The chain joins TRBV28 to TRBJ2-7, with 7 bases aligning to TRBD2. Germline V gives CDR1 MDHEN, CDR2 SYDVKM. Trimming removed 4 bases from V and 7 bases from J; junction bases left unmatched: 13. This CDR3 comprises 15 residues. The CDR3 spells CASSSPSGPAREQYF. The CDR3 nucleotides read TGTGCCAGCAGTTCCCCTAGCGGCCCCGCAAGGGAGCAGTACTTC.

V is TRBV18 and J is TRBJ1-1; D perhaps matches TRBD1 (5 bases). This CDR3 spans 16 amino acids. V lost 3 bases, J lost 3 bases, and 17 bases lay in between. From germline, CDR1 is KGHSH and CDR2 LQKENI. The CDR3 bases are TGTGCCAGCTCACCGGGTTACGGAGCGGGGGACACTGAAGCTTTCTTT. It codes for CASSPGYGAGDTEAFF.

The chain carries TRBV4-2 and TRBJ2-1, with 9 bases aligning to TRBD2. Per germline, CDR1 LGHNA and CDR2 YNFKEQ. V shed 4 bases, J shed 6 bases, and the junction held 10 bases outside the gene matches. The CDR3 covers 16 residues. The CDR3 sequence: CASSPREVAGVNEQFF. The CDR3 DNA sequence: TGTGCCAGCAGCCCCCGGGAGGTAGCGGGAGTCAATGAGCAGTTCTTC.

The chain links TRBV11-2 to TRBJ2-7; perhaps TRBD1 as D (5 bases). V was trimmed by 5 bases and J by 4 bases, leaving 12 bases between them. Germline values: CDR1 SGHAT, CDR2 FQNNGV. The CDR3 extends over 13 amino acids. The CDR3 region is CASSTGQIYEQYF. The CDR3 region has the DNA TGTGCCAGCAGCACCGGACAAATTTACGAGCAGTACTTC.

This clone was counted at least ten times. The J gene is TRBJ2-3, the V gene TRBV19, with 9 bases lining up with TRBD1. The V gene's germline CDR1 is LNHDA and CDR2 SQIVND (reference sequence). CDR3 length: 16 amino acids. Unmatched junction bases numbered 11, after V lost 7 bases and J lost 3 bases. CDR3 residues: CASTPTGGGGTDTQYF. Written as DNA, the CDR3 is TGTGCCAGTACCCCAACAGGGGGCGGAGGTACAGATACGCAGTATTTT.

A word on this clone: It is unclear where the CDR3 begins or ends on the DNA, so no DNA is shown, and the CDR3 is as TCRdb lists it. The CDR3 loop reads CASSILVGMGNF. The V and J genes are TRBV7-9 and TRBJ2-5. Germline CDR1 and CDR2: SEHNR and FQNEAQ (reference sequence). With termini counted, the CDR3 has 12 amino acids.

This chain joins TRBV28 and TRBJ2-3; the D is unclear. V lost 3 bases and J 5 bases, leaving 12 bases between the germline ends. The CDR3 extends over 14 amino acids. Per the germline V gene, CDR1 is MDHEN and CDR2 is SYDVKM. This chain's CDR3 is CASSFLSQRDTQYF. The CDR3 region has the DNA TGTGCCAGCAGTTTTTTATCCCAGCGAGATACGCAGTATTTT. Full variable domain (missing parts from reference TRBV28 and TRBJ2-3): DVKVTQSSRYLVKRTGEKVFLECVQDMDHENMFWYRQDPGLGLRLIYFSYDVKMKEKGDIPEGYSVSREKKERFSLILESASTNQTSMYLCASSFLSQRDTQYFGPGTRLTVL.

This chain connects TRBV4-3 to TRBJ1-6; the D gene is possibly TRBD1 (6 bases). Trimming pared 4 bases from V and 0 bases from J, leaving 13 bases between. The germline V gene encodes CDR1 LGHNA and CDR2 YSLEER. The CDR3 extends over 17 amino acids. The CDR3 DNA sequence: TGCGCCAGCAGCCGAGACCTACAGGGCTCCTATAATTCACCCCTCCACTTT. Its translation is CASSRDLQGSYNSPLHF.

The chain recombines TRBV30 with TRBJ2-5; no definite D call. The J call may be faulty, since TRBJ2-7 better matches the DNA end. From germline, CDR1 is GTSNPN and CDR2 SVGIG (reference sequence). The CDR3 is 15 amino acids. CDR3 in amino acids: CAWSGQTKHLYEQYF. CDR3 DNA: TGTGCCTGGAGTGGACAAACTAAGCATCTCTACGAGCAGTACTTC.

The chain joins TRBV7-8 to TRBJ2-3; D unclear. V lost 1 base and J 4 bases, leaving 12 bases between the germline ends. The V gene's germline CDR1 is SGHVS and CDR2 FQNEAQ. The CDR3 has 15 amino acids. In nucleotides, the CDR3 is TGTGCCAGCAGCTTAGAGGCCCGAGCTGCAGATACGCAGTATTTT. Amino acid sequence: CASSLEARAADTQYF.

The chain employs TRBV28 and TRBJ1-2; tentative D call: TRBD1 (5 bases). V was shortened by 3 bases and J by 4 bases, with 9 bases between the two germline ends. CDR1 is MDHEN, CDR2 SYDVKM, per germline. The CDR3 totals 13 residues. The CDR3: CASSFGGIYGYTF. DNA for the CDR3: TGTGCCAGCAGTTTCGGGGGAATCTATGGCTACACCTTC.

The V call is TRBV30, the J call TRBJ2-1, with unresolved D. Per the germline V gene, CDR1 is GTSNPN and CDR2 is SVGIG (reference sequence). V lost 1 base and J lost 2, with 0 bases in between. The CDR3 sequence is 11 residues long. The CDR3 loop is CAWSAYNEQFF. In nucleotides, the CDR3 is TGTGCCTGGAGTGCCTACAATGAGCAGTTCTTC.

This clone came up once. The chain recombines TRBV5-5 with TRBJ1-4; the match to TRBD1 covers 8 bases. Germline CDR1 is SGHKS and CDR2 is YYEKEE (reference sequence). The CDR3 has 15 amino acids. V dropped 5 bases and J dropped 5; count of bases not matched to a gene: 8. In DNA form, the CDR3 reads TGTGCCAGCAGGGACGACAGGGGAGGAAATGAAAAACTGTTTTTT. Encoded protein: CASRDDRGGNEKLFF.

The chain uses TRBV6-6 and TRBJ1-5; no clear D gene. Looked up from germline, CDR1 is MNHNY and CDR2 is SVGAGI (reference sequence). This CDR3 has 15 amino acids. Trimming removed 2 bases from V and 1 base from J, with 9 bases in between. CDR3 coding DNA: TGTGCCAGCAGTTACCTAGACGGAAGCAATCAGCCCCAGCATTTT. Translation gives CASSYLDGSNQPQHF.

The J gene is TRBJ1-5, the V gene TRBV7-2; 9 bases match TRBD1. With 3 bases clipped from V and 6 bases from J, the junction kept 6 bases outside the gene matches. Germline lookup yields CDR1 SGHTA and CDR2 FQGNSA. CDR3 length equals 15 residues. The CDR3 reads CASSLGGQGFQPQHF. In DNA, the CDR3 is TGTGCCAGCAGCTTGGGGGGACAGGGCTTTCAGCCCCAGCATTTT.

This rearrangement joins TRBV7-2 to TRBJ1-1; no clear D gene. V gave up 1 base and J gave up 10 bases, with 13 bases separating them. Germline V lookup: CDR1 SGHTA, CDR2 FQGNSA. There are 13 residues in the CDR3. CDR3 DNA: TGTGCCAGCAGCTTAGGGGCCCTGAGGGCAGCTTTCTTT. It translates to CASSLGALRAAFF.

The chain carries TRBV7-2 and TRBJ2-2; TRBD2 matches at 11 bases. This CDR3 is built from 16 residues. Trimming took 4 bases from V and 4 from J; bases not matched to a gene: 5. The germline V gene encodes CDR1 SGHTA and CDR2 FQGNSA. The chain's CDR3 is CASSWGTSGLTGELFF. In nucleotides, the CDR3 is TGTGCCAGCAGCTGGGGGACTAGCGGACTCACCGGGGAGCTGTTTTTT. The full variable domain, rest sourced from reference TRBV7-2 and TRBJ2-2, is GAGVSQSPSNKVTEKGKDVELRCDPISGHTALYWYRQSLGQGLEFLIYFQGNSAPDKSGLPSDRFSAERTGGSVSTLTIQRTQQEDSAVYLCASSWGTSGLTGELFFGEGSRLTVL.

The J gene is TRBJ2-2, the V gene TRBV11-3, with D possibly TRBD2 on 5 matching bases. The CDR3 has 16 residues. V dropped 4 bases and J dropped 4 bases, with 16 bases sitting between them. Germline CDR1 is SGHNT and CDR2 is YENEEA. CDR3 amino acids: CASSSLTGNPTGELFF. The DNA of the CDR3 is TGTGCCAGCAGCTCGCTTACCGGGAACCCCACCGGGGAGCTGTTTTTT. The whole variable domain, remainder taken from reference TRBV11-3 and TRBJ2-2, is EAGVVQSPRYKIIEKKQPVAFWCNPISGHNTLYWYLQNLGQGPELLIRYENEEAVDDSQLPKDRFSAERLKGVDSTLKIQPAELGDSAVYLCASSSLTGNPTGELFFGEGSRLTVL.

This clone was counted only a few times. This chain connects TRBV13 to TRBJ1-3; D not resolved. Trimming took off 4 bases at V and 0 bases at J, with 16 bases between the two ends. In germline, CDR1 is PRHDT, CDR2 FYEKMQ (reference sequence). The CDR3 length is 17 residues. The CDR3 protein is CASSSRTGVSSGNTIYF. CDR3 nucleotides: TGTGCCAGCAGCTCCCGAACCGGGGTTAGCTCTGGAAACACCATATATTTT.

This clone showed up just once. V is TRBV4-3 and J is TRBJ2-3, with TRBD2 matching 8 bases. The CDR3 totals 17 residues. V lost 4 bases, J lost 1 base, and 10 bases stayed unmatched. CDR1 and CDR2 (germline): LGHNA, YSLEER. CDR3 in DNA: TGCGCCAGCAGCCGATCCCCCCCGACTAGCGGCACAGATACGCAGTATTTT. This translates into CASSRSPPTSGTDTQYF.

V is TRBV2 and J is TRBJ1-5; the D is unclear. This CDR3 comprises 12 residues. Germline-derived CDR1 and CDR2 are SNHLY and FYNNEI. The ends were cut back, 8 bases at V and 4 bases at J, with 9 bases in the middle. The CDR3 is CASGLQNQPQHF. The CDR3 region has the DNA TGTGCCAGCGGTCTCCAGAATCAGCCCCAGCATTTT.

The V and J genes are TRBV10-3 and TRBJ2-2; D is possibly TRBD1 (5 bases). Trimming removed 3 bases at V and 5 bases at J, with 10 bases between. Looked up from germline, CDR1 is ENHRY and CDR2 is SYGVKD. This CDR3 is built from 14 residues. Here the CDR3 DNA reads TGTGCCATCAGTGACCCGAAGGGGACCGGGGAGCTGTTTTTT. It yields the protein CAISDPKGTGELFF.

The chain is built from TRBV19 and TRBJ1-5, with 10 bases identical to TRBD1. Germline values: CDR1 LNHDA, CDR2 SQIVND (reference sequence). The CDR3 has 15 amino acids. V dropped 6 bases and J dropped 7; count of bases not matched to a gene: 9. As DNA, the CDR3 is TGTGCCAGTAGCTCCGTCAGGGACAGGGGCCAGCCCCAGCATTTT. It translates to CASSSVRDRGQPQHF.

V usage is TRBV30 and J usage is TRBJ2-5; D perhaps matches TRBD2 (6 bases). Deletions cut 4 bases from V and 2 bases from J, with 11 bases between. CDR1 is GTSNPN and CDR2 is SVGIG in the germline V gene (reference sequence). This CDR3 contains 13 residues. The CDR3 region has the DNA TGTGCCTGGACGGCGCGGGATCAAGAGACCCAGTACTTC. Its translation: CAWTARDQETQYF.

The V call is TRBV6-1, the J call TRBJ1-2; D not certain. This CDR3 is built from 13 residues. Looked up from germline, CDR1 is MNHNS and CDR2 is SASEGT. The V and J ends lost 4 bases and 2 bases respectively, with 8 bases between them. CDR3 nucleotide sequence: TGTGCCAGCAGTGTACAGAGAAACTATGGCTACACCTTC. Translation gives CASSVQRNYGYTF.

This clone was counted a single time. The V and J genes are TRBV19 and TRBJ1-1; tentatively, D is TRBD1 (6 bases). Trimming pared 5 bases from V and 5 bases from J, leaving 9 bases between. Germline assignment: CDR1 LNHDA and CDR2 SQIVND (reference sequence). This CDR3 region has 12 residues. The DNA for the CDR3 is TGTGCCAGTAGTCCAGGGGTTACTGAAGCTTTCTTT. Its translation: CASSPGVTEAFF. The variable domain in full, completed from reference TRBV19 and TRBJ1-1, reads DGGITQSPKYLFRKEGQNVTLSCEQNLNHDAMYWYRQDPGQGLRLIYYSQIVNDFQKGDIAEGYSVSREKKESFPLTVTSAQKNPTAFYLCASSPGVTEAFFGQGTRLTVV.

The chain joins TRBV25-1 to TRBJ1-1, with TRBD1 as a possible D gene (6 bases). The germline gives CDR1 MGHDK, CDR2 SYGVNS. The CDR3 covers 14 residues. The V end lost 4 bases, the J end lost 6 bases, and 15 bases lay between the germline ends. The CDR3 protein is CASSGTGRVAEAFF. As DNA, the CDR3 is TGTGCCAGCAGTGGAACAGGGCGTGTAGCTGAAGCTTTCTTT.

The chain has TRBV4-2 and TRBJ2-1; tentative D call: TRBD2 (6 bases). This CDR3 is built from 15 residues. The V end lost 0 bases, the J end lost 3 bases, and 9 bases lay between the germline ends. Germline CDR1 reads LGHNA; CDR2 reads YNFKEQ. CDR3 residues: CASSQEGAGYNEQFF. As DNA, the CDR3 is TGTGCCAGCAGCCAAGAGGGAGCGGGCTACAATGAGCAGTTCTTC.

V is TRBV9 and J is TRBJ1-3; the D is unclear. The germline CDR1 and CDR2 sequences are SGDLS and YYNGEE. The CDR3 extends over 14 amino acids. V lost 0 bases to trimming and J lost 0 bases, with 4 bases between them. CDR3 bases: TGTGCCAGCAGCGTAGCCCTCTCTGGAAACACCATATATTTT. Its translation is CASSVALSGNTIYF.